The T cell receptor (beta chain) under discussion was sequenced for a study of early T cells in non-severe SARS-CoV-2 infection (dated by TCRdb to about 2021). Concerning the study at large: Bulk RNA from unsorted whole blood was used for TCR sequencing, so alpha and beta chains could not be paired. General conclusions and limits of the study: VDJdb matching was skewed toward anti-spike CD8 responses and likely underestimated virus-specific expansions by missing private and CD4 specificities.

Regarding this clonotype: Its recognized antigen is unknown. Base qualities are missing; no much larger clone stands one base away.

V was cut back by 2 bases and J by 4 bases, leaving a gap of 15 bases between them. According to the germline V gene, CDR1 reads SGHAT and CDR2 reads FQNNGV. From the cysteine through the phenylalanine, the CDR3 covers 15 amino acids. The retained sequence is limited to the CDR3, 45 bases, with the frame set at the first base. This was a case-control study nested in a cohort of healthcare workers in London, UK, who had nasopharyngeal swab PCR tests and blood samples taken every week. Healthcare workers were enrolled in the week of the UK lockdown, from 23 to 31 March 2020, and were followed every week for up to roughly 15 weeks. Libraries were prepared through 5' RACE. The instrument was a NextSeq 500. In the TCR library protocol, unique molecular identifiers were attached to individual cDNA molecules to correct for PCR bias and sequencing error. Sequencing covered both TCR alpha and beta chains, and within each sample the abundances of alpha and beta sequences were tightly co-correlated. The paper's data handling went like this. Decombinator V4 was used to perform V gene, J gene and CDR3 annotation of TCR sequences. TCRs were defined as expanded if a significant change between any two time points was detected under a Poisson model with p below 0.0001. TCR abundances were normalised to the total number of TCRs sequenced per sample and were expressed as counts per million. MAIT TCRs were defined by TRAV1-2 paired with TRAJ12, TRAJ20 or TRAJ33, and iNKT TCRs by TRAV10 paired with TRAJ18. VDJdb, accessed 1 November 2021, was searched for CMV, EBV and SARS-CoV-2 annotated TCRs, excluding TCRs annotated for multiple antigens. Using fastp at Q25 and MiXCR, TCRdb reprocessed the public reads and kept productive beta chains. Duplicate CDR3 protein sequences are folded into a single record with the most common DNA and genes. TCRdb, not the original authors, processed these V and J calls. The sample table holds 70,000 to 85,000 distinct CDR3 sequences, of which 10% to 15% were seen once. The ten largest clones represent 6.5% of the sample.

This TCR was sampled from an adult who was a healthcare worker with PCR-confirmed SARS-CoV-2 infection or an uninfected control (not recorded which). What was sequenced was whole blood. This chain joins TRBV11-2 to TRBJ2-7; the D segment cannot be called with confidence. The CDR3 loop reads CASSLNYRREYEQYF. The DNA sequence reads TGTGCCAGCAGCTTAAACTACCGAAGAGAGTACGAGCAGTACTTC.